This TCR beta chain was documented in a study of vaccination and CD4 T cells after COVID-19. Study information: Four females and six males made up the convalescents, with two Hispanic. The stimulating agents, overlapping spike peptides, came from SARS-CoV-2, HCoV-NL63, HCoV-OC43 and HCoV-229E.

This clonotype appeared a few times. The antigen is undetermined. Stated treatment: approximately nine-day PBMC culture with coronavirus spike peptide pools or control peptides (ViraFEST assay). After expanding antigen-specific T cells with peptide pools, ViraFEST sequenced their TCRs. At the Johns Hopkins FTIC core, DNA taken from cultured CD4+ T cells was sequenced by way of the Oncomine TCR Beta short-read assay. CD4+ T cells were cultured, and genomic DNA was extracted from them. TCRdb recomputed calls from the PCR reads with MiXCR, one row per CDR3 protein. Among approximately 19,000 distinct CDR3 sequences listed, 56% were seen once. In germline, CDR1 is DFQATT, CDR2 SNEGSKA (reference sequence). The CDR3 runs 14 residues. The ends were cut back, 5 bases at V and 0 bases at J, with 11 bases in the middle.

Sequencing was carried out using CD4+ T cells from blood, cultured in vitro. The sequence came from a human donor who had recovered from COVID-19. The rearrangement uses TRBV20-1 and TRBJ1-3; D gene unclear. CDR3 protein: CSAFGSTSGNTIYF. The CDR3 nucleotides read TGCAGTGCTTTTGGGTCCACCTCTGGAAACACCATATATTTT.